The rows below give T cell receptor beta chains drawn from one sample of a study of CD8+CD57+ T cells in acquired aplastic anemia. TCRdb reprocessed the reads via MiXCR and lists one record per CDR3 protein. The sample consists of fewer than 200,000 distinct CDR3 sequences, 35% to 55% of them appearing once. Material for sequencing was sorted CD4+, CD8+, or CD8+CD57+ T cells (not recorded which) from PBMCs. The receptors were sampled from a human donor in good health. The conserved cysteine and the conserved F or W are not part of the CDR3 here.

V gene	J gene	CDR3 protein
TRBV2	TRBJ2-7	ASRGQGPYEQY
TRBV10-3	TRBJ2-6	AKSQGAPGANVLT
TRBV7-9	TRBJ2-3	ASSPLLRTDTQY
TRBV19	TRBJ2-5	ASSIGLAGETQY
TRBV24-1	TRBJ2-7	ATSESPGQESYEQY
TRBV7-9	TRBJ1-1	ASSLLWTEAF
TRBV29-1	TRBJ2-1	SGPGGLADALEQF
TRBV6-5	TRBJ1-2	ASSYFGQWGYSGYT
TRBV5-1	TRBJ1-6	ASSTGGTTNNSPLH
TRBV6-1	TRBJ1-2	ASSEQAHYGYT
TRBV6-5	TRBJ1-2	ASSYGGINYGYT
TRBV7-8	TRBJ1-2	ASSLGLTRGYT
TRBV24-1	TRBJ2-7	ATSMAGGNHEQY
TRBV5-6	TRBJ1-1	ASSLFLGGNTEAF
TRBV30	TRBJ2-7	AWSVTGSTGEQY
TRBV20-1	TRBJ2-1	SAIRPVYNEQF
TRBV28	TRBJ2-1	ASSLRDRAQSSF
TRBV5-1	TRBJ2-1	ASSGSGYEQF
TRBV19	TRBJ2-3	ASRTSGRLLTDTQY
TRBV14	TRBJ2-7	ASSRGGQGYSYEQY
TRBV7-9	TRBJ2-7	ASSVAGPNYEQY
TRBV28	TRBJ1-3	ASSSPFGGGNTIY
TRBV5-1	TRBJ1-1	ASSSGGTMNTEAF
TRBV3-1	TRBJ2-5	ASSLQGAYPQETQY
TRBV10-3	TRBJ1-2	AISTTADYGYT
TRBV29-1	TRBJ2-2	SVVGPLGELF
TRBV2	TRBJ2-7	ASSEAGGSSGYEQY
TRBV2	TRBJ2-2	ASSEGQGAGELF